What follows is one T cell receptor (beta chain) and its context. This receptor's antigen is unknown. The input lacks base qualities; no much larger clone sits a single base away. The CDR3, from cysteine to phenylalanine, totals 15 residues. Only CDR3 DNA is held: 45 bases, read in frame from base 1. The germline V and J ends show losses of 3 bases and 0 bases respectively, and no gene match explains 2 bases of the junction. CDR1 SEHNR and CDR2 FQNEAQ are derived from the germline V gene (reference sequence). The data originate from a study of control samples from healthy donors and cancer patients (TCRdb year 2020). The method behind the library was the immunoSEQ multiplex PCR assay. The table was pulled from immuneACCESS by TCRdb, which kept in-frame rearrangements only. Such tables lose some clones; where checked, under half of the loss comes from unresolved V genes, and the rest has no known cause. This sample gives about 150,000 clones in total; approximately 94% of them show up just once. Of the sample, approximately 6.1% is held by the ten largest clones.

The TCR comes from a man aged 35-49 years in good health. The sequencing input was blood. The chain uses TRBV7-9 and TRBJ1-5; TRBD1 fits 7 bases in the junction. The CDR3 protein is CASSLGQNSNQPQHF. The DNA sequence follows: TGTGCCAGCAGCTTGGGACAGAATAGCAATCAGCCCCAGCATTTT.